Following are 3 T cell receptor beta chains from one sample sequenced in a study. Each CDR3 protein is one row after TCRdb ran MiXCR on the 5' RACE reads. Of about 41,000 distinct CDR3 sequences in the sample, roughly 29% were seen once. The specimen sequenced was memory CD4+ T cells sorted from a lymph node. Sample subset: memory CD4+ T cells, CD4+CD45RO+CD25-. These receptors came from a female donor with breast cancer.

This chain uses TRBV9 with TRBJ2-3; possibly TRBD1 or TRBD2 for D (5 bases each). Germline loops: CDR1 SGDLS, CDR2 YYNGEE. The CDR3 has 13 amino acids. V lost 4 bases and J lost 2, with 8 bases in between. CDR3 loop: CASSPGTTDTQYF. The CDR3 DNA reads TGTGCCAGCAGCCCAGGGACCACAGATACGCAGTATTTT.

This rearrangement joins TRBV7-8 to TRBJ2-5; 8 nucleotides align to TRBD2. The CDR3 consists of 16 residues. In germline, CDR1 is SGHVS, CDR2 FQNEAQ. V dropped 5 bases and J dropped 1; count of bases not matched to a gene: 9. The CDR3, as DNA: TGTGCCAGCAGCCACCTAAGGACTAGCAGCCAAGAGACCCAGTACTTC. Protein sequence: CASSHLRTSSQETQYF.

The V and J genes are TRBV12-3 or TRBV12-4 and TRBJ2-3, with D unclear. V lost 2 bases and J lost 0, with 6 bases in between. The length of the CDR3 is 14 residues. The CDR3 sequence: CASSLQVSTDTQYF. CDR3 nucleotides: TGTGCCAGCAGTTTACAGGTTAGCACAGATACGCAGTATTTT.